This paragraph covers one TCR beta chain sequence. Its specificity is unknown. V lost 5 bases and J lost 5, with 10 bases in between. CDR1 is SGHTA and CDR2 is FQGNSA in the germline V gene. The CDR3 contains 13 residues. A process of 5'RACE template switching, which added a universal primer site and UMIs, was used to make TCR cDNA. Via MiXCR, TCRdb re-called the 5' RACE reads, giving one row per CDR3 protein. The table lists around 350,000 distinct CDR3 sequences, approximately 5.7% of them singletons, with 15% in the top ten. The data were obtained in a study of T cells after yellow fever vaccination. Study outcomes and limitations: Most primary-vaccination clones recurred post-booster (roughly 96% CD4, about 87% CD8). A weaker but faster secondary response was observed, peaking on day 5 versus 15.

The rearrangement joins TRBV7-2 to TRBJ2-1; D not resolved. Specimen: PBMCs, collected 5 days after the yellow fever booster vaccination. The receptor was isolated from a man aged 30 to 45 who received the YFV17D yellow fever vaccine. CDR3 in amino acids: CASSKNQDNEQFF. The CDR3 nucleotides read TGTGCCAGCAGCAAAAACCAGGACAATGAGCAGTTCTTC.